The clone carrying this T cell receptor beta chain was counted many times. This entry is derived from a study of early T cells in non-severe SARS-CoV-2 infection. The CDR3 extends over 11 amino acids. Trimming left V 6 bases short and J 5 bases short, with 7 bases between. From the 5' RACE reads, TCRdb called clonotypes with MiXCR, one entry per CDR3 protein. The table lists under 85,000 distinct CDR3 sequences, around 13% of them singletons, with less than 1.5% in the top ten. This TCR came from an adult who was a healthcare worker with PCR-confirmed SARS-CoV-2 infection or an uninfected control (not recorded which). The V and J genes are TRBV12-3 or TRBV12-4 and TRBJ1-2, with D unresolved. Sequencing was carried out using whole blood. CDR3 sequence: CASSQGYGYTF. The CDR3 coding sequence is TGTGCCAGCAGCCAAGGGTATGGCTACACCTTC.